These T cell receptor beta chains were read from a single sample in a study of read filtering for tumor transcriptome and immune sequencing. One entry per CDR3 protein results from TCRdb running MiXCR on the reads. The table records roughly 90,000 distinct CDR3 sequences, about 22% of them present only once. What was sequenced was a population of CD138-negative cells sorted from bone marrow. Receptor source: a donor aged 40 or older with multiple myeloma. Each CDR3 is given with its conserved first and last residue. A D gene is named only where the DNA matches it firmly. Clone size, where shown, is once, few, many, or a class for clones that have expanded.

d_gene: .; j_gene: TRBJ2-1; v_gene: TRBV21-1; abundance: many; CDR3nt: TGTGCCAGCAAGAACGGGACTCCTATAGTCAATGAGCAGTTCTTC; CDR3aa: CASKNGTPIVNEQFF
d_gene: TRBD1; j_gene: TRBJ1-1; v_gene: TRBV29-1; abundance: many; CDR3nt: TGCAGCGTCGGGGACAGGGCGGGCACTGAAGCTTTCTTT; CDR3aa: CSVGDRAGTEAFF
d_gene: .; j_gene: TRBJ2-2; v_gene: TRBV30; abundance: many; CDR3nt: TGTGCCTGGAGTGTTTCAGGGTCCGGGGAGCTGTTTTTT; CDR3aa: CAWSVSGSGELFF
d_gene: TRBD1; j_gene: TRBJ2-3; v_gene: TRBV7-8; abundance: many; CDR3nt: TGTGCCAGCAGCCCGAGGGACAGCTCTGGGGGAGATACGCAGTATTTT; CDR3aa: CASSPRDSSGGDTQYF
d_gene: .; j_gene: TRBJ1-1; v_gene: TRBV5-1; abundance: many; CDR3nt: TGCGCCAGCAGCTGGGACCCGGGGAACACTGAAGCTTTCTTT; CDR3aa: CASSWDPGNTEAFF
d_gene: .; j_gene: TRBJ2-2; v_gene: TRBV12-3/TRBV12-4; abundance: many; CDR3nt: TGTGCCAGCAGCTTAGATCGGGCCGGGGAGCTGTTTTTT; CDR3aa: CASSLDRAGELFF
d_gene: .; j_gene: TRBJ1-1; v_gene: TRBV28; abundance: few; CDR3nt: TGTGCCAGCAGTTCGTCACTCCGAGAAGCTTTCTTT; CDR3aa: CASSSSLREAFF
d_gene: TRBD1; j_gene: TRBJ1-1; v_gene: TRBV29-1; abundance: .; CDR3nt: TGCAGCCTTGTCGACAGGGGGCTAGGGGCTTTCTTT; CDR3aa: CSLVDRGLGAFF
d_gene: .; j_gene: TRBJ1-2; v_gene: TRBV9; abundance: few; CDR3nt: TGTGCCAGCAGCGCTGAAGACAGCTATGGCTACACCTTC; CDR3aa: CASSAEDSYGYTF
d_gene: .; j_gene: TRBJ2-3; v_gene: TRBV5-1; abundance: many; CDR3nt: TGCGCCAGCGCTACAAACACAGATACGCAGTATTTT; CDR3aa: CASATNTDTQYF
d_gene: .; j_gene: TRBJ2-3; v_gene: TRBV5-1; abundance: few; CDR3nt: TGCGCCAGCAGCTTGCCAGAAAGCACAGATACGCAGTATTTT; CDR3aa: CASSLPESTDTQYF
d_gene: TRBD1; j_gene: TRBJ2-2; v_gene: TRBV7-9; abundance: few; CDR3nt: TGTGCCAGCAGCTTACAGGGGGCCGACACCGGGGAGCTGTTTTTT; CDR3aa: CASSLQGADTGELFF
d_gene: .; j_gene: TRBJ2-1; v_gene: TRBV5-6; abundance: few; CDR3nt: TGTGCCAGCAGCTTGGAGGGGCGAGATGAGCAGTTCTTC; CDR3aa: CASSLEGRDEQFF
d_gene: TRBD1; j_gene: TRBJ2-5; v_gene: TRBV12-3/TRBV12-4; abundance: many; CDR3nt: TGTGCCAGCAGTTTAGCGGACAGGGGAAAAGAGACCCAGTACTTC; CDR3aa: CASSLADRGKETQYF
d_gene: TRBD2; j_gene: TRBJ2-3; v_gene: TRBV20-1; abundance: .; CDR3nt: TGCAGTGCTGATCCGGGACTAGCGAGCACAGATACGCAGTATTTT; CDR3aa: CSADPGLASTDTQYF
d_gene: .; j_gene: TRBJ1-5; v_gene: TRBV28; abundance: few; CDR3nt: TGTGCCAGCACCCTACCCGGGGTTGGGCCCCAGCATTTT; CDR3aa: CASTLPGVGPQHF
d_gene: .; j_gene: TRBJ2-1; v_gene: TRBV3-1; abundance: many; CDR3nt: TGTGCCAGCAGCCTCGATCACGGGGTACAGGAGCAGTTCTTC; CDR3aa: CASSLDHGVQEQFF
d_gene: TRBD2; j_gene: TRBJ2-2; v_gene: TRBV27; abundance: many; CDR3nt: TGTGCCAGCAGTTTAGGGGCTAGCGGGGGCAGCACCGGGGAGCTGTTTTTT; CDR3aa: CASSLGASGGSTGELFF
d_gene: .; j_gene: TRBJ1-5; v_gene: TRBV6-1; abundance: .; CDR3nt: TGTGCCAGCAGTGAATTTGAGCCCCAGCATTTT; CDR3aa: CASSEFEPQHF
d_gene: TRBD2; j_gene: TRBJ2-1; v_gene: TRBV11-2; abundance: many; CDR3nt: TGTGCCAGCAGCTTAGTGGCTAGCGGGGGGGGCAATGAGCAGTTCTTC; CDR3aa: CASSLVASGGGNEQFF
d_gene: TRBD1; j_gene: TRBJ2-6; v_gene: TRBV2; abundance: .; CDR3nt: TGTGCCAGCAGGTTGACAGGGTACGGGGCCAACGTCCTGACTTTC; CDR3aa: CASRLTGYGANVLTF
d_gene: .; j_gene: TRBJ1-6; v_gene: TRBV7-2; abundance: many; CDR3nt: TGTGCCAGCAGCTTAATCACAGGGTATAATTCACCCCTCCACTTT; CDR3aa: CASSLITGYNSPLHF
d_gene: .; j_gene: TRBJ2-7; v_gene: TRBV20-1; abundance: few; CDR3nt: TGCAGTGCTAGAGATGTAGGACTGGACTACGAGCAGTACTTC; CDR3aa: CSARDVGLDYEQYF
d_gene: .; j_gene: TRBJ1-6; v_gene: TRBV3-1; abundance: few; CDR3nt: TGTGCCAGCAGCCCAATGGCTGGGGCCCTCCACTTT; CDR3aa: CASSPMAGALHF
d_gene: .; j_gene: TRBJ1-1; v_gene: TRBV5-1; abundance: many; CDR3nt: TGCGCCAGCAGCCTTAGCAGGGCCTTGAACACTGAAGCTTTCTTT; CDR3aa: CASSLSRALNTEAFF
d_gene: TRBD1; j_gene: TRBJ1-2; v_gene: TRBV29-1; abundance: .; CDR3nt: TGCAGCGTGGGGGACAGGATGGACTATGGCTACACCTTC; CDR3aa: CSVGDRMDYGYTF
d_gene: .; j_gene: TRBJ2-2; v_gene: TRBV27; abundance: many; CDR3nt: TGTGCCAGCAGCCCTGGGGAACACCTCACCGGGGAGCTGTTTTTT; CDR3aa: CASSPGEHLTGELFF
d_gene: TRBD1; j_gene: TRBJ2-7; v_gene: TRBV28; abundance: .; CDR3nt: TGTGCCAGCAGTTCCTCGAGTGCAGGGGGCTACGAGCAGTACTTC; CDR3aa: CASSSSSAGGYEQYF
d_gene: .; j_gene: TRBJ2-2; v_gene: TRBV5-1; abundance: .; CDR3nt: TGCGCCAGTGCGCTAAAGGGGATCACCGGGGAGCTGTTTTTT; CDR3aa: CASALKGITGELFF
d_gene: .; j_gene: TRBJ1-3; v_gene: TRBV3-1; abundance: .; CDR3nt: TGTGCCATATCCCGTGGAAACACCATATATTTT; CDR3aa: CAISRGNTIYF
d_gene: .; j_gene: TRBJ2-5; v_gene: TRBV5-1; abundance: many; CDR3nt: TGCGCCAGCAGCTTCGCTAGCCCCTCAGAGACCCAGTACTTC; CDR3aa: CASSFASPSETQYF
d_gene: .; j_gene: TRBJ2-2; v_gene: TRBV12-3/TRBV12-4; abundance: few; CDR3nt: TGTGCCAGCAGTCTCTACAGCACCGGGGAGCTGTTTTTT; CDR3aa: CASSLYSTGELFF
d_gene: .; j_gene: TRBJ1-2; v_gene: TRBV7-9; abundance: few; CDR3nt: TGTGCCACCACAACCAGTCGGGCACCTGGCTACACCTTC; CDR3aa: CATTTSRAPGYTF
d_gene: .; j_gene: TRBJ2-7; v_gene: TRBV24-1; abundance: .; CDR3nt: TGTGCCACCAGTGATTCTCCGGCGGGAATCTACGAGCAGTACTTC; CDR3aa: CATSDSPAGIYEQYF
d_gene: .; j_gene: TRBJ1-1; v_gene: TRBV2; abundance: .; CDR3nt: TGTGCCAGCAACTCGGGCAGGACGAACACTGAAGCTCTCTTT; CDR3aa: CASNSGRTNTEALF
d_gene: .; j_gene: TRBJ2-1; v_gene: TRBV19; abundance: many; CDR3nt: TGTGCCAGTAGTTTCCCGGGTTTGAATGAGCAGTTCTTC; CDR3aa: CASSFPGLNEQFF
d_gene: TRBD2; j_gene: TRBJ2-5; v_gene: TRBV4-2; abundance: .; CDR3nt: TGTGCCAGCAGCCAAGGAATGTTTCAAGCGGGGAACCAAGAGACCCAGTACTTC; CDR3aa: CASSQGMFQAGNQETQYF
d_gene: TRBD1; j_gene: TRBJ2-5; v_gene: TRBV19; abundance: many; CDR3nt: TGTGCCAGTAGCGTGGGACAGTACGAAGAGACCCAGTACTTC; CDR3aa: CASSVGQYEETQYF
d_gene: TRBD2; j_gene: TRBJ2-1; v_gene: TRBV20-1; abundance: few; CDR3nt: TGCAGTGCTAGAGAGGCGGGAGCTAGCTCCTACAATGAGCAGTTCTTC; CDR3aa: CSAREAGASSYNEQFF
d_gene: TRBD1; j_gene: TRBJ1-2; v_gene: TRBV12-3/TRBV12-4; abundance: many; CDR3nt: TGTGCCAGCAGTCGGAGTAGGGACAGAAACTATGGCTACACCTTC; CDR3aa: CASSRSRDRNYGYTF
d_gene: .; j_gene: TRBJ2-5; v_gene: TRBV2; abundance: many; CDR3nt: TGTGCCAGCATGATGAACCAAGAGACCCAGTACTTC; CDR3aa: CASMMNQETQYF